The present TCR beta chain was sequenced within a study of CD8 T cells in ankylosing spondylitis. Broader study findings: The study identified a TCR beta motif of under ten highly homologous variants that appeared characteristic of ankylosing spondylitis blood.

TCRdb re-analysed the 5' RACE reads in MiXCR, keeping a single row per CDR3 protein. The sample yields 200,000 to 250,000 distinct CDR3 sequences, approximately 11% seen once. This clonotype has at least ten counts. What it binds is not known. Per the germline V gene, CDR1 is SGHRS and CDR2 is YFSETQ. The CDR3 is 14 residues long. J was trimmed by 2 bases and V by 0 bases; bases with no gene match: 1. The chain has TRBV5-1 and TRBJ2-5, with TRBD1 identical over 7 bases. Specimen: blood, either unsorted or a sorted T cell fraction (not recorded which). This receptor was identified in a male donor with ankylosing spondylitis or in good health (not recorded which). CDR3 in amino acids: CASSLVTGQETQYF. CDR3 in DNA: TGCGCCAGCAGCTTGGTGACAGGGCAAGAGACCCAGTACTTC.